Presented here are 27 T cell receptor beta chains from one specimen sequenced in a study of T cell responses to AZD1222 COVID-19 vaccine. Sequenced by immunoSEQ multiplex PCR; TCRdb stores in-frame clones only, minus some. The sample carries some 100,000 clones, over 90% recorded once. The input for sequencing was peripheral blood, taken on day 0 of AZD1222 vaccination. The receptors originated from an adult in good health.

The CDR3 coding sequence is TGTGCCAGTAGTACAGGACAGGGGAGAGGGTCTGAAGCTTTCTTT. It is translated as CASSTGQGRGSEAFF. V usage is TRBV19 and J usage is TRBJ1-1; 9 nucleotides match TRBD1. Trimming at V came to 4 bases and at J to 6 bases, leaving 9 bases not matched to a gene. CDR1 is LNHDA and CDR2 is SQIVND in the germline V gene (reference sequence). There are 15 residues in the CDR3.

The J gene is TRBJ2-3, the V gene TRBV6-4; the D is unclear. The CDR3 runs to 14 residues. CDR1 is MRHNA and CDR2 is SNTAGT in the germline V gene. V shed 10 bases and J shed 2 bases, with 16 bases lying between them. The CDR3 DNA reads as TGTGCCACCTCTCCGCTCGGCTCCACAGATACGCAGTATTTT. It codes for CATSPLGSTDTQYF.

The V and J genes are TRBV30 and TRBJ1-2; the match to TRBD1 covers 8 bases. The CDR3 runs to 15 residues. Per germline, CDR1 GTSNPN and CDR2 SVGIG (reference sequence). The ends lost 2 bases at V and 1 base at J; junction bases unmatched: 6. CDR3 sequence (DNA): TGTGCCTGGAGTTTCCGGGACAGGCTTAACTATGGCTACACCTTC. Translation gives CAWSFRDRLNYGYTF.

This chain connects TRBV5-1 to TRBJ1-1; TRBD1 matches 8 bases. This CDR3 region has 14 residues. The J segment lost 6 bases and the V segment lost 4 bases, leaving 8 bases of the junction unmatched. Germline lookup yields CDR1 SGHRS and CDR2 YFSETQ. The CDR3 reads CASSGQGGSAEAFF. The CDR3 DNA follows: TGCGCCAGCAGCGGACAGGGTGGGTCCGCTGAAGCTTTCTTT.

Here the CDR3 reads CASSAQTSFGEQFF. The CDR3 DNA sequence: TGTGCCAGTAGTGCCCAGACTAGCTTTGGTGAGCAGTTCTTC. The V gene is TRBV19, the J gene TRBJ2-1; 7 nucleotides match TRBD2. The J segment lost 9 bases and the V segment lost 5 bases, leaving 10 bases of the junction unmatched. Germline CDR1 LNHDA, CDR2 SQIVND (reference sequence). CDR3 size: 14 residues.

The chain uses TRBV19 and TRBJ1-5; a possible D gene is TRBD1 (5 bases). Germline CDR1 and CDR2: LNHDA and SQIVND (reference sequence). V was shortened by 6 bases and J by 4 bases, with 13 bases between the two germline ends. The CDR3 has 14 residues. DNA of the CDR3: TGTGCCAGTAGCGCGACCGGGGGAAATCAGCCCCAGCATTTT. Translation: CASSATGGNQPQHF.

J is TRBJ1-4 and V is TRBV7-9; maybe TRBD1 (5 bases). V gave up 0 bases and J gave up 7 bases, with 18 bases separating them. Germline V lookup: CDR1 SEHNR, CDR2 FQNEAQ (reference sequence). There are 17 residues in the CDR3. The CDR3 DNA follows: TGTGCCAGCAGCTTAGCGGGATCAGGGCAGCGTATTGAAAAACTGTTTTTT. Encoded protein: CASSLAGSGQRIEKLFF.

The chain couples TRBV7-9 to TRBJ2-3; D remains unclear. This CDR3 is built from 16 residues. In germline, CDR1 is SEHNR, CDR2 FQNEAQ (reference sequence). The V and J ends lost 3 bases and 0 bases respectively, with 13 bases between them. The CDR3 reads CASSFRQDGSTDTQYF. CDR3 sequence (DNA): TGTGCCAGCAGCTTTAGGCAGGACGGCAGCACAGATACGCAGTATTTT. The full variable domain, rest sourced from reference TRBV7-9 and TRBJ2-3, is DTGVSQNPRHKITKRGQNVTFRCDPISEHNRLYWYRQTLGQGPEFLTYFQNEAQLEKSRLLSDRFSAERPKGSFSTLEIQRTEQGDSAMYLCASSFRQDGSTDTQYFGPGTRLTVL.

In its sample, this clone was seen once. The chain is built from TRBV3-1 (or the pseudogene TRBV3-2) and TRBJ1-1; D is uncertain. The length of the CDR3 is 15 residues. The germline gives CDR1 LGHDT, CDR2 YNNKEL (reference sequence). The V gene lost 2 bases and the J gene lost 4 bases, with 14 bases spanning the gap. CDR3 residues: CASSQWTGGSTEAFF. The CDR3 region has the DNA TGTGCCAGCAGCCAATGGACGGGAGGGAGCACTGAAGCTTTCTTT.

CDR3 region: CASSYRGFDEQYF. CDR3 coding DNA: TGTGCCAGCAGTTACAGGGGGTTTGACGAGCAGTACTTC. The chain recombines TRBV27 with TRBJ2-7; TRBD1 aligns across 8 bases. V lost 4 bases and J lost 5; bases outside the gene matches: 4. This CDR3 is built from 13 residues. Germline CDR1 MNHEY, CDR2 SMNVEV (reference sequence).

The chain joins TRBV9 to TRBJ2-1; 8 bases agree with TRBD1. Losses at the gene ends were 3 bases for V and 2 bases for J; bases not matched to a gene: 4. The length of the CDR3 is 15 residues. CDR1 and CDR2 from the germline V gene are SGDLS and YYNGEE. The CDR3 loop is CASSEGTGTYNEQFF. For the CDR3, the DNA is TGTGCCAGCAGCGAGGGGACAGGTACCTACAATGAGCAGTTCTTC. Using reference TRBV9 and TRBJ2-1 for the parts outside the CDR3, the full variable domain is DSGVTQTPKHLITATGQRVTLRCSPRSGDLSVYWYQQSLDQGLQFLIQYYNGEERAKGNILERFSAQQFPDLHSELNLSSLELGDSALYFCASSEGTGTYNEQFFGPGTRLTVL.

The chain uses TRBV4-2 and TRBJ1-1, with a weak D call TRBD1 (5 bases). V lost 2 bases to trimming and J lost 3 bases, with 16 bases between them. CDR1 is LGHNA, CDR2 YNFKEQ, per germline. The CDR3 consists of 16 residues. Here the CDR3 reads CASSQPVRGGDTEAFF. Here the CDR3 DNA reads TGTGCCAGCAGCCAACCAGTTCGGGGGGGTGACACTGAAGCTTTCTTT.

The chain employs TRBV28 and TRBJ2-7; D gene uncertain. The V gene lost 1 base and the J gene lost 3 bases, with 13 bases spanning the gap. This CDR3 has 15 residues. The germline V gene encodes CDR1 MDHEN and CDR2 SYDVKM. This chain's CDR3 is CASSLSRFEHYEQYF. The CDR3 DNA is TGTGCCAGCAGTTTATCCCGATTCGAACACTACGAGCAGTACTTC.

The chain links TRBV2 to TRBJ1-5; D gene ambiguous. The V and J ends lost 9 bases and 6 bases respectively, with 15 bases between them. The CDR3 length is 13 residues. Germline V gene sequence: CDR1 SNHLY, CDR2 FYNNEI. This CDR3 is CASREIVPQPQHF. CDR3 sequence (DNA): TGTGCCAGTCGGGAGATAGTGCCTCAGCCCCAGCATTTT.

The chain links TRBV5-1 to TRBJ1-6, with 7 bases identical to TRBD1. This CDR3 has 16 residues. Germline V gene sequence: CDR1 SGHRS, CDR2 YFSETQ. The V segment lost 4 bases and the J segment 7 bases; nucleotides outside the gene matches: 11. The CDR3 protein is CASSLSGGSWNSPLHF. The CDR3 DNA reads TGCGCCAGCAGCCTCTCAGGGGGGAGTTGGAATTCACCCCTCCACTTT. Supplemented by reference TRBV5-1 and TRBJ1-6, the full variable domain reads KAGVTQTPRYLIKTRGQQVTLSCSPISGHRSVSWYQQTPGQGLQFLFEYFSETQRNKGNFPGRFSGRQFSNSRSEMNVSTLELGDSALYLCASSLSGGSWNSPLHFGNGTRLTVT.

The chain joins TRBV11-3 to TRBJ2-3; D perhaps matches TRBD2 (5 bases). This CDR3 has 17 residues. The ends were cut back, 2 bases at V and 2 bases at J, with 17 bases in the middle. The germline V gene encodes CDR1 SGHNT and CDR2 YENEEA. The CDR3 nucleotides are TGTGCCAGCAGCTTATCTATAGGAGGAGCCCTCACAGATACGCAGTATTTT. Translation gives CASSLSIGGALTDTQYF.

This chain joins TRBV18 and TRBJ1-1; 8 bases align to TRBD1. The V gene's germline CDR1 is KGHSH and CDR2 LQKENI. CDR3 length: 18 amino acids. J lost 4 bases, V lost 3 bases, and 16 bases had no gene match. The CDR3: CASSPQSRPRDRTTEAFF. DNA of the CDR3: TGTGCCAGCTCACCCCAAAGCCGGCCCCGGGACAGGACCACTGAAGCTTTCTTT.

The chain couples TRBV28 to TRBJ2-3, with 9 bases matching TRBD1. V dropped 4 bases and J dropped 4; count of bases not matched to a gene: 12. Germline-derived CDR1 and CDR2 are MDHEN and SYDVKM. The CDR3 runs to 17 residues. CDR3 nucleotides: TGTGCCAGCAGTTCGGGACAGGGCGTGGGTTGGGCAGATACGCAGTATTTT. It specifies CASSSGQGVGWADTQYF. The full variable domain, completed using reference TRBV28 and TRBJ2-3, is DVKVTQSSRYLVKRTGEKVFLECVQDMDHENMFWYRQDPGLGLRLIYFSYDVKMKEKGDIPEGYSVSREKKERFSLILESASTNQTSMYLCASSSGQGVGWADTQYFGPGTRLTVL.

CDR3 amino acids: CASSDSTRDEKLFF. CDR3 DNA sequence: TGTGCCAGCTCCGACAGCACCAGGGATGAAAAACTGTTTTTT. This rearrangement joins TRBV18 to TRBJ1-4, with D perhaps TRBD1 (5 bases). The length of the CDR3 is 14 residues. Germline assignment: CDR1 KGHSH and CDR2 LQKENI. The V end was cut by 6 bases, the J end by 6 bases, with 14 bases between.

This chain joins TRBV18 and TRBJ1-4; TRBD1 might be the D (5 bases). In germline, CDR1 is KGHSH, CDR2 LQKENI. V was cut by 2 bases and J by 5 bases, with 12 bases left in between. This CDR3 comprises 15 residues. Written as DNA, the CDR3 is TGTGCCAGCTCACCAGTTGGGGCTGGGAATGAAAAACTGTTTTTT. Encoded protein: CASSPVGAGNEKLFF.

The V and J genes are TRBV14 and TRBJ2-3, with 8 bases aligning to TRBD2. Unmatched junction bases numbered 21, after V lost 3 bases and J lost 4 bases. The germline V gene encodes CDR1 SGHDN and CDR2 FVKESK. The CDR3 totals 20 residues. The CDR3 reads CASSQGQVAGGPLLADTQYF. The CDR3, as DNA: TGTGCCAGCAGCCAGGGTCAGGTGGCGGGAGGACCTCTTCTCGCAGATACGCAGTATTTT.

This chain uses TRBV28 with TRBJ2-5; D call uncertain. Trimming pared 4 bases from V and 5 bases from J, leaving 5 bases between. The CDR3 contains 11 residues. Germline lookup yields CDR1 MDHEN and CDR2 SYDVKM. CDR3 DNA: TGTGCCAGCAGTTATCTCGAGACCCAGTACTTC. Protein sequence: CASSYLETQYF.

The rearrangement joins TRBV29-1 to TRBJ2-5; D is perhaps TRBD1 (6 bases). The CDR3 totals 12 residues. V was shortened by 0 bases and J by 12 bases, with 14 bases between the two germline ends. Germline-derived CDR1 and CDR2 are SQVTM and ANQGSEA. CDR3 in amino acids: CSVEDPRTEEYF. The CDR3 DNA follows: TGCAGCGTTGAAGACCCGAGGACAGAGGAGTACTTC.

In its sample, this clone was seen once. The chain recombines TRBV9 with TRBJ2-2, with TRBD1 matching over 8 bases. V lost 3 bases and J lost 4; bases outside the gene matches: 5. The germline V gene has CDR1 SGDLS and CDR2 YYNGEE. The CDR3 contains 15 residues. The CDR3 DNA is TGTGCCAGCAGCGAGACAGGGGCGGGCACCGGGGAGCTGTTTTTT. It codes for CASSETGAGTGELFF.

This chain links TRBV5-1 with TRBJ1-1; D remains unclear. Trimming pared 7 bases from V and 4 bases from J, leaving 14 bases between. Looked up from germline, CDR1 is SGHRS and CDR2 is YFSETQ. This CDR3 is built from 13 residues. This CDR3 reads CASRQSYGTEAFF. The CDR3 DNA is TGCGCCAGCCGGCAGTCGTACGGCACTGAAGCTTTCTTT.

V gene TRBV27 combines with J gene TRBJ1-2; TRBD1 agrees at 8 bases. The CDR3 is 17 residues long. The V gene end was trimmed by 5 bases and the J gene end by 2 bases; junction bases not matched to a gene: 13. Germline values: CDR1 MNHEY, CDR2 SMNVEV (reference sequence). This chain's CDR3 is CASSPGQDKGGNYGYTF. The CDR3 DNA reads TGTGCCAGCAGTCCGGGACAGGACAAAGGGGGAAACTATGGCTACACCTTC.

This chain joins TRBV10-1 and TRBJ2-1, with 8 bases identical to TRBD2. Germline loops: CDR1 WNHNN, CDR2 SYGVQD (reference sequence). CDR3 length: 17 amino acids. The trim removed 4 bases at V and 15 bases at J, leaving 23 bases unmatched. CDR3 protein: CASSGPPSSGHRGEMFF. In DNA form, the CDR3 reads TGCGCCAGCAGTGGTCCTCCTTCTAGCGGGCACCGAGGAGAGATGTTCTTC.